These 18 T cell receptor beta chains were all obtained from the same sample, sequenced in a study of T cell responses to AZD1222 COVID-19 vaccine. Clones were read by immunoSEQ multiplex PCR, and TCRdb kept only the in-frame ones, dropping some. The top ten hold around 5.8% of the sample, which has over 150,000 clones, about nine tenths seen once. The sequencing here drew on peripheral blood, taken on day 0 of AZD1222 vaccination. These receptors were collected from an adult in good health.

The chain uses TRBV5-6 and TRBJ1-3; 7 bases align to TRBD1. The CDR3 is made up of 15 amino acids. The junction had 7 bases not matched to a gene; V was cut back by 1 base and J by 6 bases. CDR1 and CDR2 (germline): SGHDT, YYEEEE. The CDR3 protein is CASSLLKGAKNTIYF. Written as DNA, the CDR3 is TGTGCCAGCAGCTTGTTAAAGGGGGCGAAAAACACCATATATTTT.

V is TRBV19 and J is TRBJ1-5; the match to TRBD1 covers 9 bases. This CDR3 comprises 20 residues. Looked up from germline, CDR1 is LNHDA and CDR2 is SQIVND (reference sequence). The V segment lost 3 bases and the J segment 1 base; nucleotides outside the gene matches: 16. The CDR3 loop reads CASSIPGQGTSGRSNQPQHF. CDR3 bases: TGTGCCAGTAGTATTCCTGGACAGGGGACATCAGGCCGGAGCAATCAGCCCCAGCATTTT.

This sequence joins TRBV4-2 and TRBJ2-1; 9 bases line up with TRBD2. The CDR3 totals 17 residues. V dropped 2 bases and J dropped 2; count of bases not matched to a gene: 7. Germline values: CDR1 LGHNA, CDR2 YNFKEQ. CDR3 in amino acids: CASSQYIAGDPYNEQFF. In DNA, the CDR3 is TGTGCCAGCAGCCAATATATAGCGGGGGACCCCTACAATGAGCAGTTCTTC.

The J gene is TRBJ1-1, the V gene TRBV9, with unresolved D. CDR1 is SGDLS and CDR2 is YYNGEE in the germline V gene. This CDR3 contains 13 residues. Trimming pared 3 bases from V and 9 bases from J, leaving 15 bases between. CDR3 nucleotides: TGTGCCAGCAGCGGGTCGGATGCAACGAAAGCTTTCTTT. This sequence encodes CASSGSDATKAFF.

J is TRBJ2-1 and V is TRBV7-6, with TRBD2 matching over 13 bases. J lost 5 bases, V lost 3 bases, and 4 bases had no gene match. Germline assignment: CDR1 SGHVS and CDR2 FNYEAQ. This CDR3 region has 16 residues. CDR3 region: CASSFTSGGAHNEQFF. For the CDR3, the DNA is TGTGCCAGCAGCTTTACTAGCGGGGGGGCCCACAATGAGCAGTTCTTC.

The chain employs TRBV5-1 and TRBJ2-2, with D unresolved. Germline CDR1 SGHRS, CDR2 YFSETQ. Trimming took off 0 bases at V and 4 bases at J, with 7 bases between the two ends. This CDR3 is built from 14 residues. The CDR3 spells CASSLAQVTGELFF. CDR3 sequence (DNA): TGCGCCAGCAGCTTGGCCCAGGTCACCGGGGAGCTGTTTTTT.

CDR3 sequence (DNA): TGTGCCAGCAGCCAAGATAGTTGGCGGGGGGTCTATGAGCAGTTCTTC. Protein sequence: CASSQDSWRGVYEQFF. The chain links TRBV3-1 (or the pseudogene TRBV3-2) to TRBJ2-1, with TRBD2 identical over 8 bases. J lost 8 bases, V lost 0 bases, and 9 bases had no gene match. This CDR3 has 16 amino acids. Germline V gene sequence: CDR1 LGHDT, CDR2 YNNKEL (reference sequence).

The rearrangement uses TRBV19 and TRBJ1-5, with D maybe TRBD1 (6 bases). This CDR3 contains 15 residues. CDR1 and CDR2 from the germline V gene are LNHDA and SQIVND (reference sequence). V was pared by 8 bases and J by 4 bases, with 18 bases between. The CDR3 loop is CASSGGPLGNQPQHF. CDR3 in DNA: TGTGCCAGTTCCGGGGGGCCTTTGGGTAATCAGCCCCAGCATTTT.

The chain carries TRBV10-3 and TRBJ2-4; the match to TRBD1 covers 7 bases. This CDR3 is built from 14 residues. V lost 10 bases and J lost 0; bases outside the gene matches: 6. The V gene's germline CDR1 is ENHRY and CDR2 SYGVKD. As DNA, the CDR3 is TGTGCCAGAGACAGGGCCTTAGCCAAAAACATTCAGTACTTC. This encodes CARDRALAKNIQYF.

The V gene is TRBV5-5, the J gene TRBJ2-2; D unclear. Germline CDR1 and CDR2: SGHKS and YYEKEE (reference sequence). Between the trimmed V and J ends, which lost 1 base and 0 bases, there was a span of 16 bases. This CDR3 is 18 amino acids long. CDR3 loop: CASSLKLSTFANTGELFF. The DNA of the CDR3 is TGTGCCAGCAGCTTGAAACTTTCCACCTTCGCGAACACCGGGGAGCTGTTTTTT.

The chain carries TRBV6-5 and TRBJ2-5, with D tentatively TRBD2 (6 bases). Per germline, CDR1 MNHEY and CDR2 SVGAGI. This CDR3 spans 15 amino acids. Trimming took off 7 bases at V and 6 bases at J, with 21 bases between the two ends. The DNA of the CDR3 is TGTGCCAGCACCTCAAATTCGCGGGGCGTGAAGACCCAGTACTTC. Protein: CASTSNSRGVKTQYF.

This CDR3 is CASSSAGQLNTEAFF. In DNA form, the CDR3 reads TGTGCCAGTAGTTCGGCGGGACAGCTGAACACTGAAGCTTTCTTT. This sequence joins TRBV19 and TRBJ1-1; TRBD1 matches 7 bases. Germline V gene lookup returns CDR1 LNHDA and CDR2 SQIVND (reference sequence). The ends lost 5 bases at V and 0 bases at J; junction bases unmatched: 6. The CDR3 has 15 residues.

The chain has TRBV19 and TRBJ1-3; D is ambiguous. V dropped 5 bases and J dropped 0 bases, with 14 bases sitting between them. Germline CDR1 and CDR2: LNHDA and SQIVND (reference sequence). The CDR3 runs 16 residues. The CDR3 loop reads CASSGTALGSGNTIYF. CDR3 in DNA: TGTGCCAGTAGTGGCACTGCTCTGGGCTCTGGAAACACCATATATTTT.

This clone occurred once. The rearrangement uses TRBV6-6 and TRBJ1-5; D is perhaps TRBD1 (5 bases). Per germline, CDR1 MNHNY and CDR2 SVGAGI (reference sequence). V was clipped by 8 bases and J by 2 bases, with 16 bases between them. The CDR3 runs 15 residues. CDR3 DNA sequence: TGTGCCAGCCTGGGGGGGAGAAACGGCAATCAGCCCCAGCATTTT. The encoded protein is CASLGGRNGNQPQHF.

The V gene is TRBV11-2, the J gene TRBJ2-1; a weak D match, TRBD2 (7 bases). Germline assignment: CDR1 SGHAT and CDR2 FQNNGV. V lost 1 base and J lost 4, with 17 bases in between. The CDR3 length is 17 residues. CDR3 residues: CASSLGGGPGQYNEQFF. The CDR3 nucleotides read TGTGCCAGCAGCTTAGGGGGGGGCCCCGGCCAATACAATGAGCAGTTCTTC.

The chain uses TRBV28 and TRBJ1-5, with 8 bases matching TRBD1. Losses at the gene ends were 8 bases for V and 7 bases for J; bases not matched to a gene: 13. Per the germline V gene, CDR1 is MDHEN and CDR2 is SYDVKM. The CDR3 runs 15 residues. The CDR3 coding sequence is TGTGCCAGCCAATCCCCACAGGGGGTATCCCAGCCCCAGCATTTT. This translates into CASQSPQGVSQPQHF.

This clone occurred once. This rearrangement joins TRBV30 to TRBJ1-5, with D unclear. This CDR3 spans 15 amino acids. Per the germline V gene, CDR1 is GTSNPN and CDR2 is SVGIG (reference sequence). The V end lost 0 bases, the J end lost 0 bases, and 9 bases lay between the germline ends. The CDR3 sequence: CAWSVPTVSNQPQHF. The DNA for the CDR3 is TGTGCCTGGAGTGTACCGACGGTTAGCAATCAGCCCCAGCATTTT.

The V call is TRBV7-2, the J call TRBJ2-7; 11 bases line up with TRBD2. This CDR3 has 17 amino acids. Germline V CDR1 and CDR2: SGHTA, FQGNSA. V lost 2 bases and J lost 5; bases outside the gene matches: 11. CDR3 amino acids: CASSLMDSGLAGHEQYF. DNA for the CDR3: TGTGCCAGCAGCTTAATGGACAGCGGACTAGCGGGCCACGAGCAGTACTTC.